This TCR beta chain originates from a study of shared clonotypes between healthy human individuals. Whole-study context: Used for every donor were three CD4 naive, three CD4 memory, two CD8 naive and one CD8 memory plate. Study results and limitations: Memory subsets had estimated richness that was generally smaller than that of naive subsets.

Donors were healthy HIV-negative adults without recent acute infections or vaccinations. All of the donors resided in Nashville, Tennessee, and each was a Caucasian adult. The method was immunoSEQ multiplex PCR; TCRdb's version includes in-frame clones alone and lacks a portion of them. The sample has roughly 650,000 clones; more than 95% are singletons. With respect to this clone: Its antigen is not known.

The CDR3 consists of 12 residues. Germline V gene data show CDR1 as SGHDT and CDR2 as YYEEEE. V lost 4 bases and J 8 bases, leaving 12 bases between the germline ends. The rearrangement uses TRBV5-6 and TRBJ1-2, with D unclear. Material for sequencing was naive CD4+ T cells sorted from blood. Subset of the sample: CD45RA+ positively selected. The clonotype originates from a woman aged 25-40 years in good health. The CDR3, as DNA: TGTGCCAGCAGCGTCGGCCCCTGGGGCTACACCTTC. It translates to CASSVGPWGYTF.